This is a list of T cell receptor beta chains from one sample in a study of T-cell memory formation after mild COVID-19. TCRdb used MiXCR to reprocess the 5' RACE reads, holding one entry per CDR3 protein. The top ten clones hold less than 45% of a sample with approximately 89,000 distinct CDR3 sequences, around 13% of them seen once. Specimen: PBMCs or a T cell subset sorted from them (not recorded which). The receptors shown here come from a man between 18 and 35 years old who had mild COVID-19 (a few samples of this study predate the infection). Cell type and time point are not known. Each CDR3 is given with its conserved first and last residue. The D gene is left open where the match is weak. Clone size is stated in some rows and not others, as once, few, many or a class when expanded.

clone_size	j_call	v_call	d_call	cdr3_nt	cdr3_aa
once	TRBJ2-7	TRBV10-3	-	TGTGCCACCAAGCCCCCGGAGCGCTACGAGCAGTACTTC	CATKPPERYEQYF
few	TRBJ1-2	TRBV6-2/TRBV6-3	-	TGTGCCAGCAGTTACCCGGACAAGAACTATGGCTACACCTTC	CASSYPDKNYGYTF
-	TRBJ2-5	TRBV15	-	TGTGCCACCAGCAGAGAAAATAGCGGGACCCAGTACTTC	CATSRENSGTQYF
few	TRBJ2-1	TRBV4-1	TRBD2	TGCGCCAGCAGCCGCGGGGGGCTACCCTCCTCCTACAATGAGCAGTTCTTC	CASSRGGLPSSYNEQFF
many	TRBJ2-3	TRBV4-3	-	TGCGCCAGCAGCCCAAAGGTAGCGACGGGCACAGATACGCAGTATTTT	CASSPKVATGTDTQYF
-	TRBJ2-1	TRBV7-3	TRBD2	TGTGCCAGCAGCCCATGGGGGGGCAATGAGCAGTTCTTC	CASSPWGGNEQFF
-	TRBJ2-5	TRBV28	TRBD1	TGTGCCAGCAGTTTTGGTAACAGGGGGAGGGAGACCCAGTACTTC	CASSFGNRGRETQYF
few	TRBJ2-2	TRBV7-6	TRBD1	TGTGCCAGCAGCCAGGGGACAGACACCGGGGAGCTGTTTTTT	CASSQGTDTGELFF
-	TRBJ2-3	TRBV7-6	-	TGTGCCAGCAGCTCCACAGGGTGGGATACGCAGTATTTT	CASSSTGWDTQYF
-	TRBJ1-1	TRBV7-6	TRBD1	TGTGCCAGCAGCATCGACAGGGCGAACACTGAAGCTTTCTTT	CASSIDRANTEAFF
-	TRBJ2-3	TRBV5-4	TRBD2	TGTGCCAGCAGCTCGACGACTAGCGGGGCATATACGCAGTATTTT	CASSSTTSGAYTQYF
-	TRBJ1-1	TRBV20-1	-	TGCAGTGCTAGAGATCTTACCGCTTCCTCCACTGAAGCTTTCTTT	CSARDLTASSTEAFF
-	TRBJ2-7	TRBV5-4	-	TGTGCCAGCAGCTTGGGACAGGTTAGCTCCTACGAGCAGTACTTC	CASSLGQVSSYEQYF
-	TRBJ2-1	TRBV28	-	TGTGCCGCCGAGGGGCCATACAATGAGCAGTTCTTC	CAAEGPYNEQFF
-	TRBJ2-1	TRBV7-9	-	TGTGCCAGCAGCCACGATCGGGGATACAATGAGCAGTTCTTC	CASSHDRGYNEQFF
few	TRBJ1-1	TRBV10-3	-	TGTGCCATCAGTCCCGGCAGGAACACTGAAGCTTTCTTT	CAISPGRNTEAFF
few	TRBJ2-1	TRBV6-2/TRBV6-3	-	TGTGCCAGCAGTTACCCTGGGGCCCACAATGAGCAGTTCTTC	CASSYPGAHNEQFF
many	TRBJ2-7	TRBV7-6	-	TGTGCCAGCAGCTTAGCACAACAGGAGTCCTACGAGCAGTACTTC	CASSLAQQESYEQYF
many	TRBJ1-4	TRBV4-3	-	TGCGCCAGCAGCCTCGGCGGGGGGGTCGGTGAAAAACTGTTTTTT	CASSLGGGVGEKLFF
few	TRBJ2-2	TRBV7-9	-	TGTGCCAGCAGCCCCCCTGGAAGGGTGGGGAACACCGGGGAGCTGTTTTTT	CASSPPGRVGNTGELFF
-	TRBJ1-5	TRBV7-2	-	TGTGCCAGCAGCTTCCAGGGATTTCAGCCCCAGCATTTT	CASSFQGFQPQHF
-	TRBJ2-7	TRBV4-1	-	TGCGCCAGCAGCCAAGATTCGGCGTACGAGCAGTACTTC	CASSQDSAYEQYF
-	TRBJ2-3	TRBV2	TRBD2	TGTGCCAGCAGTGACCCCGCGACTAGCGGGGAGTTCACAGATACGCAGTATTTT	CASSDPATSGEFTDTQYF
few	TRBJ1-5	TRBV6-5	TRBD1	TGTGCCAGCAGTTTCACCCCTCCCGGGACAGGCAATCAGCCCCAGCATTTT	CASSFTPPGTGNQPQHF
-	TRBJ1-4	TRBV12-5	-	TGTGCTAGTGGTTTCCTTATCAGGACTACGAAAGCAACTAATGAAAAACTGTTTTTT	CASGFLIRTTKATNEKLFF
-	TRBJ2-3	TRBV3-1	-	TGTGCCAGCAGCCAAGATCCGATGAGCACAGATACGCAGTATTTT	CASSQDPMSTDTQYF
-	TRBJ2-4	TRBV4-2	TRBD2	TGTGCCAGCAGCCAAGATATCCGGACTAGCGGGCTCAAAAACATTCAGTACTTC	CASSQDIRTSGLKNIQYF